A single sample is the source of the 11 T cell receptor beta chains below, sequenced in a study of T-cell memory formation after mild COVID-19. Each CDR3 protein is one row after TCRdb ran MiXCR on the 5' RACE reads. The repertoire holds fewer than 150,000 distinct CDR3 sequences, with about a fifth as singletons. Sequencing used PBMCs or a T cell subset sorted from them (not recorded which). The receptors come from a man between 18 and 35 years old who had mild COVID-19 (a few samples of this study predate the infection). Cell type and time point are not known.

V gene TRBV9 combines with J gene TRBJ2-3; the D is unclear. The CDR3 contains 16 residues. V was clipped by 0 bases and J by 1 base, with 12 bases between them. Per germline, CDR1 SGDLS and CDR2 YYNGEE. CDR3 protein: CASSVGGTDRTDTQYF. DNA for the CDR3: TGTGCCAGCAGCGTAGGGGGAACGGACCGCACAGATACGCAGTATTTT. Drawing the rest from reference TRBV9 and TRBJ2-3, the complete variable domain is DSGVTQTPKHLITATGQRVTLRCSPRSGDLSVYWYQQSLDQGLQFLIQYYNGEERAKGNILERFSAQQFPDLHSELNLSSLELGDSALYFCASSVGGTDRTDTQYFGPGTRLTVL.

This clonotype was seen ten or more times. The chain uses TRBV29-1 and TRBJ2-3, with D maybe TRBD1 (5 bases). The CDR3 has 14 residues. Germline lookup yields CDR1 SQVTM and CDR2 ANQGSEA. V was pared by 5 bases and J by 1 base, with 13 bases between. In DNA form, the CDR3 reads TGCAGCGTTACCTCCAGGGTTGGCACAGATACGCAGTATTTT. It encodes CSVTSRVGTDTQYF.

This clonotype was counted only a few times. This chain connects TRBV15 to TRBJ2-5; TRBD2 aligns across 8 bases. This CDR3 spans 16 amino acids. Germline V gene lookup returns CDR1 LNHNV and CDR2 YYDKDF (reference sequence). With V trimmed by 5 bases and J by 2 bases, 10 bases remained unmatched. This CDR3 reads CATSSPGLGYQETQYF. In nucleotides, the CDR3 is TGTGCCACCAGCTCACCGGGACTAGGGTATCAAGAGACCCAGTACTTC. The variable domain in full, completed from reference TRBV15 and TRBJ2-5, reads DAMVIQNPRYQVTQFGKPVTLSCSQTLNHNVMYWYQQKSSQAPKLLFHYYDKDFNNEADTPDNFQSRRPNTSFCFLDIRSPGLGDTAMYLCATSSPGLGYQETQYFGPGTRLLVL.

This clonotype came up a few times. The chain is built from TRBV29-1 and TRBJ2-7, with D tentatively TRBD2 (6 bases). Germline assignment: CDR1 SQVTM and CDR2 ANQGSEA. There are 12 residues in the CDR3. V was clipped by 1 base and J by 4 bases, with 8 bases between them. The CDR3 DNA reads TGCAGCGTTGAAGTCGGAGGGTACGAGCAGTACGTC. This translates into CSVEVGGYEQYV.

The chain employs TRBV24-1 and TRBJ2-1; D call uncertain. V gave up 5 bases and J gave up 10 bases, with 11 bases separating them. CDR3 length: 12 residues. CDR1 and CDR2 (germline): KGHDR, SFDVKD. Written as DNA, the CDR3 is TGTGCCACCAGTGTTGGGGTTCAAGAGCAGTTCTTC. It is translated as CATSVGVQEQFF.

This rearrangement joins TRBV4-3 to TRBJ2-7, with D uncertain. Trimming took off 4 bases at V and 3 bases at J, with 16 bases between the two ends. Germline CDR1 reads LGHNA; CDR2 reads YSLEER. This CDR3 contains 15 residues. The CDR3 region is CASSPTAGAFYEQYF. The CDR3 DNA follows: TGCGCCAGCAGCCCCACGGCAGGAGCTTTCTACGAGCAGTACTTC.

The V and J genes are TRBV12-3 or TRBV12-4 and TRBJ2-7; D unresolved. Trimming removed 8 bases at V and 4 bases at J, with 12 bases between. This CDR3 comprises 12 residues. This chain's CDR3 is CASALNGYEQYF. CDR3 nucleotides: TGTGCCAGCGCCCTGAACGGATACGAGCAGTACTTC.

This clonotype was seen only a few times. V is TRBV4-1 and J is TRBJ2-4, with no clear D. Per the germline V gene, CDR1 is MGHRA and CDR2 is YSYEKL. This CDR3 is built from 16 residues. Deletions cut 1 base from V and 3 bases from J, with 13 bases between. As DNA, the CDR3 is TGCGCCAGCAGCCAAGGAGTGGAAAGAGGCAAAAACATTCAGTACTTC. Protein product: CASSQGVERGKNIQYF.

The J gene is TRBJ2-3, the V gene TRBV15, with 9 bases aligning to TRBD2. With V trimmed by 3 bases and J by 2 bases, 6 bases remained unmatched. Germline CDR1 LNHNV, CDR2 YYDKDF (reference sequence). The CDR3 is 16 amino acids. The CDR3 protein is CATSRSAGGTTDTQYF. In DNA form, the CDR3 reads TGTGCCACCAGCAGGTCAGCGGGGGGCACCACAGATACGCAGTATTTT. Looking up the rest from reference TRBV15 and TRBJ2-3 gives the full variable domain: DAMVIQNPRYQVTQFGKPVTLSCSQTLNHNVMYWYQQKSSQAPKLLFHYYDKDFNNEADTPDNFQSRRPNTSFCFLDIRSPGLGDTAMYLCATSRSAGGTTDTQYFGPGTRLTVL.

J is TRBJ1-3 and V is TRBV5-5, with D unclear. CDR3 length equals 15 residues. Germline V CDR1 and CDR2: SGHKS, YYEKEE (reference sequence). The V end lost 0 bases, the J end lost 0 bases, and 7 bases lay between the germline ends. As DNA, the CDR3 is TGTGCCAGCAGCTTGGCCATGAGCTCTGGAAACACCATATATTTT. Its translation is CASSLAMSSGNTIYF.

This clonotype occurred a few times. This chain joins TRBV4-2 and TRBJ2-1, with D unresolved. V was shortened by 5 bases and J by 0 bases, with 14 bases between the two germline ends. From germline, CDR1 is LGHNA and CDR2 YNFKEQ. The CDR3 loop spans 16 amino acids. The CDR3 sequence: CASSYKPSGSYNEQFF. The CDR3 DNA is TGTGCCAGCAGCTATAAGCCGTCAGGCTCCTACAATGAGCAGTTCTTC.